Below, 3 T cell receptor beta chains from the same sample are listed, as sequenced in a study of shared T cell receptors in the human thymus. The data were produced by immunoSEQ multiplex PCR, yet TCRdb's version contains in-frame clones alone and is incomplete. The sample holds roughly 560,000 clones, 70% to 80% seen once. The same sample was also used in a study of human thymus T cells.

The material sequenced was thymocytes. Source of these receptors: a boy in the first two years of life with a congenital heart defect.

The V call is TRBV30, the J call TRBJ1-5; 8 positions agree with TRBD1. Germline lookup yields CDR1 GTSNPN and CDR2 SVGIG (reference sequence). Losses at the gene ends were 0 bases for V and 5 bases for J; bases not matched to a gene: 12. The length of the CDR3 is 17 residues. The CDR3 reads CAWSVGQGGGEDQPQHF. CDR3 DNA sequence: TGTGCCTGGAGTGTAGGACAGGGTGGAGGCGAGGATCAGCCCCAGCATTTT.

The chain carries TRBV30 and TRBJ2-7, with TRBD2 matching 11 bases. The CDR3 runs to 24 residues. From germline, CDR1 is GTSNPN and CDR2 SVGIG (reference sequence). The junction had 29 bases not matched to a gene; V was cut back by 1 base and J by 0 bases. The CDR3: CAWSADRLGAGHSGRASSSYEQYF. CDR3 bases: TGTGCCTGGAGTGCCGACCGGTTAGGGGCGGGCCATAGCGGGAGGGCGTCGAGCTCCTACGAGCAGTACTTC.

This sequence joins TRBV4-1 and TRBJ1-4, with 7 positions matching TRBD1. This CDR3 comprises 16 residues. Germline loops: CDR1 MGHRA, CDR2 YSYEKL. V lost 2 bases and J lost 4; bases outside the gene matches: 7. CDR3 residues: CASSQLTGTVNEKLFF. CDR3 nucleotides: TGCGCCAGCAGCCAACTCACCGGGACAGTTAATGAAAAACTGTTTTTT.